Following are 26 T cell receptor beta chains from one sample sequenced in a study of T cell responses to AZD1222 COVID-19 vaccine (dated by TCRdb to the early 2020s). Interpreted using the paper, the time point label stands for: baseline before first vaccination. Library method: the immunoSEQ multiplex PCR assay. In its TCRdb copy, this immuneACCESS table keeps in-frame sequences only and misses some clones. Where compared with another copy, unresolved V genes explain less than half of these, and the others have no known cause. This sample has roughly 100,000 clones in its table, and 82% of those were observed once. The ten largest account for 5% of the sample. The sample here was peripheral blood, taken on day 0 of AZD1222 vaccination. Every receptor here comes from an adult in good health.

The V gene is TRBV25-1, the J gene TRBJ1-6; 7 bases fit TRBD1. Germline-derived CDR1 and CDR2 are MGHDK and SYGVNS. Trimming removed 1 base from V and 10 bases from J; junction bases left unmatched: 7. The CDR3 sequence is 15 residues long. The CDR3 sequence: CASSELEGAGSPLHF. The CDR3 DNA is TGTGCCAGCAGTGAATTGGAGGGGGCGGGGTCACCCCTCCACTTT.

The V gene is TRBV7-9, the J gene TRBJ1-2; D gene ambiguous. CDR3 size: 13 residues. From germline, CDR1 is SEHNR and CDR2 FQNEAQ (reference sequence). V was cut by 2 bases and J by 4 bases, with 8 bases left in between. The CDR3: CASSLFSSYGYTF. CDR3 DNA: TGTGCCAGCAGCTTATTTAGCAGCTATGGCTACACCTTC.

The chain carries TRBV15 and TRBJ1-3; possibly TRBD1 for D (5 bases). V lost 2 bases, J lost 4 bases, and 24 bases lay in between. Looked up from germline, CDR1 is LNHNV and CDR2 is YYDKDF (reference sequence). The CDR3 has 19 residues. The chain's CDR3 is CATSRTSGTSLTRGNTIYF. The CDR3 nucleotides read TGTGCCACCAGCAGAACTTCCGGGACGTCTTTAACAAGGGGAAACACCATATATTTT.

The rearrangement joins TRBV5-1 to TRBJ1-4; D is perhaps TRBD1 (5 bases). There are 16 residues in the CDR3. From germline, CDR1 is SGHRS and CDR2 YFSETQ. Trimming removed 3 bases from V and 4 bases from J, with 16 bases in between. CDR3 amino acids: CASSSDTGLYNEKLFF. The CDR3 DNA is TGCGCCAGCAGCTCGGATACAGGACTATATAATGAAAAACTGTTTTTT.

The rearrangement joins TRBV13 to TRBJ1-6; TRBD1 is a possible D gene (6 bases). Trimming stripped 0 bases from V and 8 bases from J, with 11 bases between. The CDR3 is 15 amino acids. Germline loops: CDR1 PRHDT, CDR2 FYEKMQ (reference sequence). Written as DNA, the CDR3 is TGTGCCAGCAGCTTAGGAGGGGGGGCACATTCACCCCTCCACTTT. Encoded protein: CASSLGGGAHSPLHF. The variable domain in full, completed from reference TRBV13 and TRBJ1-6, reads AAGVIQSPRHLIKEKRETATLKCYPIPRHDTVYWYQQGPGQDPQFLISFYEKMQSDKGSIPDRFSAQQFSDYHSELNMSSLELGDSALYFCASSLGGGAHSPLHFGNGTRLTVT.

This clone showed up just once. The J gene is TRBJ2-7, the V gene TRBV24-1, with no clear D. The germline V gene encodes CDR1 KGHDR and CDR2 SFDVKD. The CDR3 runs to 16 residues. V lost 9 bases and J 2 bases, leaving 22 bases between the germline ends. The CDR3 DNA is TGTGCCACCCCCGTCGAAAGCCAGGCCGTTACCTACGAGCAGTACTTC. Its translation: CATPVESQAVTYEQYF.

This clone was found a few times. This chain uses TRBV30 with TRBJ2-1; D gene unclear. The CDR3 has 12 amino acids. CDR1 and CDR2 from the germline V gene are GTSNPN and SVGIG (reference sequence). The germline V and J ends were trimmed by 4 bases and 7 bases, with 11 bases remaining between them. CDR3 sequence: CAWTMLNNEQFF. As DNA, the CDR3 is TGTGCCTGGACCATGTTGAATAATGAGCAGTTCTTC.

The chain carries TRBV7-9 and TRBJ1-4, with D possibly being TRBD1 (6 bases). From germline, CDR1 is SEHNR and CDR2 FQNEAQ (reference sequence). The CDR3 consists of 15 residues. Trimming took 5 bases from V and 0 from J, leaving 10 bases between them. CDR3 DNA sequence: TGTGCCAGCAGCCCTGGACAGACAACTAATGAAAAACTGTTTTTT. This codes for CASSPGQTTNEKLFF.

This sequence joins TRBV4-3 and TRBJ2-5; D remains unclear. In germline, CDR1 is LGHNA, CDR2 YSLEER. This CDR3 has 13 amino acids. V gave up 0 bases and J gave up 5 bases, with 7 bases separating them. The DNA of the CDR3 is TGCGCCAGCAGCCAAGATACTCGGGAGACCCAGTACTTC. Encoded protein: CASSQDTRETQYF.

Remarks on this clone: The identical CDR3 is also encoded by other nucleotide sequences in the sample. The chain recombines TRBV9 with TRBJ2-2; maybe TRBD2 (5 bases). The CDR3 sequence is 15 residues long. The V gene lost 2 bases and the J gene lost 0 bases, with 8 bases spanning the gap. Per germline, CDR1 SGDLS and CDR2 YYNGEE. CDR3 protein: CASSVTAANTGELFF. CDR3 bases: TGTGCCAGCAGCGTTACAGCGGCGAACACCGGGGAGCTGTTTTTT.

This sequence joins TRBV4-3 and TRBJ1-3; D gene ambiguous. Deletions cut 0 bases from V and 0 bases from J, with 12 bases between. Germline V CDR1 and CDR2: LGHNA, YSLEER. The CDR3 loop spans 17 amino acids. The CDR3 DNA reads TGCGCCAGCAGCCAAGATTGGGTGGGTGACTCTGGAAACACCATATATTTT. Protein sequence: CASSQDWVGDSGNTIYF.

V usage is TRBV7-9 and J usage is TRBJ1-5; possibly TRBD1 for D (5 bases). The ends were cut back, 1 base at V and 1 base at J, with 11 bases in the middle. This CDR3 comprises 16 residues. The germline CDR1 and CDR2 sequences are SEHNR and FQNEAQ (reference sequence). CDR3 coding DNA: TGTGCCAGCAGCTTAGGGGGCACAGTGAGCAATCAGCCCCAGCATTTT. Its protein is CASSLGGTVSNQPQHF.

The CDR3 spells CASSVPGPSNQPQHF. The CDR3 DNA reads TGTGCCAGCAGTGTACCAGGGCCGAGCAATCAGCCCCAGCATTTT. The chain recombines TRBV6-4 with TRBJ1-5, with a weak D call TRBD1 (5 bases). Germline-derived CDR1 and CDR2 are MRHNA and SNTAGT. The CDR3 length is 15 residues. V lost 4 bases and J 1 base, leaving 11 bases between the germline ends.

This clone was seen only a few times. This sample also contains other DNA sequences that code for the same CDR3. The V call is TRBV5-1, the J call TRBJ2-2, with D hard to call. Trimming took 2 bases from V and 4 from J, leaving 3 bases between them. CDR1 SGHRS and CDR2 YFSETQ come from the germline V gene. The CDR3 extends over 12 amino acids. The CDR3 region is CASSFGTGELFF. The CDR3 nucleotides are TGCGCCAGCAGCTTTGGCACCGGGGAGCTGTTTTTT.

The chain recombines TRBV10-3 with TRBJ1-2; D gene uncertain. The CDR3 covers 15 residues. V gave up 3 bases and J gave up 4 bases, with 15 bases separating them. Germline CDR1 reads ENHRY; CDR2 reads SYGVKD. The CDR3 sequence is CAISDPWGYSYGYTF. The CDR3 coding sequence is TGTGCCATCAGTGATCCCTGGGGTTATAGCTATGGCTACACCTTC.

This chain uses TRBV5-4 with TRBJ1-4; 8 nucleotides line up with TRBD1. The J segment lost 7 bases and the V segment lost 3 bases, leaving 8 bases of the junction unmatched. CDR1 is SGHNT and CDR2 is YYREEE in the germline V gene (reference sequence). The CDR3 loop spans 15 amino acids. Written as DNA, the CDR3 is TGTGCCAGCAGCTCCAAGACAGGGGAGGCTGAAAAACTGTTTTTT. Translating gives CASSSKTGEAEKLFF.

V gene TRBV5-1 combines with J gene TRBJ2-3, with 9 bases matching TRBD2. Germline CDR1 is SGHRS and CDR2 is YFSETQ. CDR3 length equals 16 residues. V gave up 1 base and J gave up 5 bases; unmatched junction bases: 8. The CDR3 DNA sequence: TGCGCCAGCAGCTTGTTCGGCGGGGGGGCTGGAGATACGCAGTATTTT. It translates to CASSLFGGGAGDTQYF.

The chain joins TRBV9 to TRBJ1-2; D call uncertain. CDR3 length: 13 residues. V shed 7 bases and J shed 2 bases, with 12 bases lying between them. Germline V gives CDR1 SGDLS, CDR2 YYNGEE. The CDR3 reads CASSGAPNYGYTF. In nucleotides, the CDR3 is TGTGCCAGCTCAGGTGCCCCAAACTATGGCTACACCTTC.

The chain carries TRBV29-1 and TRBJ2-2; possibly TRBD1 for D (6 bases). This CDR3 is 14 amino acids long. Trimming stripped 6 bases from V and 1 base from J, with 12 bases between. CDR1 is SQVTM, CDR2 ANQGSEA, per germline. CDR3 protein: CSVRDTWNTGELFF. CDR3 coding DNA: TGCAGCGTCCGGGACACGTGGAACACCGGGGAGCTGTTTTTT.

This clone was picked up a small number of times. This rearrangement joins TRBV7-2 to TRBJ2-1; D might be TRBD1 (6 bases). Germline V CDR1 and CDR2: SGHTA, FQGNSA. Trimming left V 7 bases short and J 2 bases short, with 12 bases between. The length of the CDR3 is 14 residues. The CDR3 region is CASIPGTTYNEQFF. The DNA for the CDR3 is TGTGCCAGCATCCCCGGGACAACCTACAATGAGCAGTTCTTC.

This sequence joins TRBV4-2 and TRBJ2-3, with 10 nucleotides matching TRBD2. Germline CDR1 reads LGHNA; CDR2 reads YNFKEQ. With V trimmed by 4 bases and J by 5 bases, 9 bases remained unmatched. This CDR3 is built from 16 residues. CDR3 DNA sequence: TGTGCCAGCAGCCCCGAAGTAGCGGGGGGAGGAGATACGCAGTATTTT. Translation gives CASSPEVAGGGDTQYF.

This sequence joins TRBV10-3 and TRBJ2-1; D is unclear. The CDR3 covers 13 residues. Per the germline V gene, CDR1 is ENHRY and CDR2 is SYGVKD. Trimming stripped 8 bases from V and 1 base from J, with 9 bases between. CDR3 region: CAISADSYNEQFF. CDR3 nucleotides: TGTGCCATCTCGGCCGATTCCTACAATGAGCAGTTCTTC.

This chain uses TRBV5-1 with TRBJ2-7, with 9 bases fitting TRBD2. V shed 1 base and J 5 bases; nucleotides not matched to a gene: 7. The length of the CDR3 is 15 residues. CDR1 is SGHRS and CDR2 is YFSETQ in the germline V gene. The CDR3 loop is CASSLYGSSGNEQYF. The CDR3 nucleotides are TGCGCCAGCAGCTTGTATGGGTCTAGCGGGAACGAGCAGTACTTC. The complete variable domain, with remaining parts taken from reference TRBV5-1 and TRBJ2-7, reads KAGVTQTPRYLIKTRGQQVTLSCSPISGHRSVSWYQQTPGQGLQFLFEYFSETQRNKGNFPGRFSGRQFSNSRSEMNVSTLELGDSALYLCASSLYGSSGNEQYFGPGTRLTVT.

The chain is built from TRBV5-4 and TRBJ1-1; possible D gene TRBD1, 5 bases. Germline assignment: CDR1 SGHNT and CDR2 YYREEE (reference sequence). There are 13 residues in the CDR3. V shed 3 bases and J shed 3 bases, with 9 bases lying between them. In DNA, the CDR3 is TGTGCCAGCAGCTCCACCAGGGACACTGAAGCTTTCTTT. It is translated as CASSSTRDTEAFF.

The J gene is TRBJ1-6, the V gene TRBV27; D is uncertain. The CDR3 is 13 amino acids. Trimming removed 6 bases from V and 8 bases from J, with 11 bases in between. In germline, CDR1 is MNHEY, CDR2 SMNVEV (reference sequence). Here the CDR3 reads CASSLNRDSPLHF. The CDR3 nucleotides read TGTGCCAGCAGCCTTAACAGAGATTCACCCCTCCACTTT.

This clone was counted once. The V gene is TRBV6-2 or TRBV6-3, the J gene TRBJ1-1, with TRBD1 identical over 9 bases. V shed 5 bases, J shed 6 bases, and the junction held 7 bases outside the gene matches. This CDR3 has 14 amino acids. Germline-derived CDR1 and CDR2 are MNHEY and SVGEGT. CDR3 in DNA: TGTGCCAGCAGTGTACAGGGGGCGCGCGCTGAAGCTTTCTTT. Its translation is CASSVQGARAEAFF.